This T cell receptor beta chain was profiled in a study of blood T cell repertoires in COVID-19. On the study more broadly: Samples of COVID-19 (acute and convalescent) were obtained from the United States, Italy and Spain. Sources were T cells, B-cell-depleted T cells, or PBMCs; the material itself was cDNA or gDNA.

In this sample, this clone turned up once. J lost 1 base, V lost 3 bases, and 18 bases had no gene match. This CDR3 is 20 amino acids long. Germline V lookup: CDR1 MGHRA, CDR2 YSYEKL. Generated by immunoSEQ multiplex PCR, the TCRdb table keeps only in-frame clones and is missing some. The data show about 34,000 clones, roughly 88% seen once. This TCR was sampled from a man aged 60 to 75 with active COVID-19. The V and J genes are TRBV4-1 and TRBJ2-5; 9 bases agree with TRBD1. Sequencing was carried out using peripheral blood. In nucleotides, the CDR3 is TGCGCCAGCAGCCAGAGGTGGACAGGGGACTCCAAGAGGAGCCAAGAGACCCAGTACTTC. Protein: CASSQRWTGDSKRSQETQYF.